A single T cell receptor beta chain is shown here with its context. This entry comes from a study of blood T cell repertoires in COVID-19. Study in general: COVID-19 samples, acute and convalescent, were from the United States, Italy and Spain. PBMCs, B-cell-depleted T cells, or T cells were the source of the cDNA or gDNA that made up the material.

The authors' processing: Amplified reference gene primers provided the basis for estimating nucleated cell counts. Here immunoSEQ multiplex PCR was the method, and the copy in TCRdb shows in-frame clones only, minus some. From that table come the V and J calls and clone size; the DNA was used to work out D and trimming. This table has approximately 97,000 clones, around 87% appearing once. The ends were cut back, 4 bases at V and 9 bases at J, with 13 bases in the middle. The CDR3 has 13 residues. Germline V lookup: CDR1 KGHSH, CDR2 LQKENI. The origin of this receptor is a man aged 45-60 years with active or convalescent COVID-19. Sequencing was performed on peripheral blood. The chain couples TRBV18 to TRBJ1-5; D remains unclear. This CDR3 reads CASSLSDSRPQHF. The CDR3 DNA is TGTGCCAGCTCACTCTCGGACTCGCGGCCCCAGCATTTT.